The present T cell receptor beta chain was sequenced within a study of cytotoxic CD8 clonotypes in ibrutinib-treated CLL. Study in general: Response was recorded as partial in roughly 24 patients and complete in 2; at median approximately six years, roughly 14 remained remitted and approximately twelve had progressed. Treatment had run for a median about 12 months, range 6 to 36, when response samples were taken.

Depths of 1 in 200,000 to 1 in 1 million T cells were the sequencing target. Assay used: immunoSEQ multiplex PCR; TCRdb lists only in-frame clones, some missing. The table has approximately 200,000 clones, over 60% seen once. V was trimmed by 1 base and J by 3 bases, leaving 6 bases between them. The CDR3 contains 14 residues. Germline CDR1 and CDR2: SGHNT and YENEEA. As concerns this clone: Its antigen is not known.

Broader study findings: Clonality was higher at baseline than in age-matched healthy donors and tracked circulating CD8+ T-cell counts.

This TCR was sampled from a human donor with chronic lymphocytic leukemia. This specimen was PBMCs, taken after 24 months of ibrutinib treatment. The chain recombines TRBV11-3 with TRBJ2-2; the D is unclear. Here the CDR3 reads CASSLVPDTGELFF. CDR3 DNA: TGTGCCAGCAGCTTAGTGCCGGACACCGGGGAGCTGTTTTTT. The whole variable domain, remainder taken from reference TRBV11-3 and TRBJ2-2, is EAGVVQSPRYKIIEKKQPVAFWCNPISGHNTLYWYLQNLGQGPELLIRYENEEAVDDSQLPKDRFSAERLKGVDSTLKIQPAELGDSAVYLCASSLVPDTGELFFGEGSRLTVL.